Below are 17 T cell receptor beta chains sequenced from a single sample in a study of cytomegalovirus exposure and HLA in healthy donors. Primers: 60 Vbeta forward and 13 Jbeta reverse. Method: immunoSEQ multiplex PCR; TCRdb's copy keeps in-frame clones and lacks some. The sample shows about 130,000 clones, about two thirds of them seen only once. Sample: PBMCs. The receptors were sampled from a woman aged 55-69 years in good health and CMV-seropositive.

This chain's CDR3 is CASKGRGVTGELFF. DNA for the CDR3: TGTGCCAGCAAGGGACGGGGGGTCACCGGGGAGCTGTTTTTT. V usage is TRBV6-1 and J usage is TRBJ2-2; 7 nucleotides align to TRBD2. There are 14 residues in the CDR3. Germline values: CDR1 MNHNS, CDR2 SASEGT. Trimming took 7 bases from V and 4 from J; bases not matched to a gene: 6.

This clone appeared a single time. V gene TRBV5-1 combines with J gene TRBJ2-2; 9 bases fit TRBD2. V shed 4 bases, J shed 0 bases, and the junction held 7 bases outside the gene matches. Germline-derived CDR1 and CDR2 are SGHRS and YFSETQ. The CDR3 length is 17 residues. The CDR3 DNA sequence: TGCGCCAGCAGCCTAGCTAGCGGGGCTTCGAACACCGGGGAGCTGTTTTTT. Amino acids: CASSLASGASNTGELFF.

This clone was counted once. V and J are TRBV5-4 and TRBJ2-3, with 8 bases identical to TRBD1. This CDR3 is 17 amino acids long. Germline lookup yields CDR1 SGHNT and CDR2 YYREEE (reference sequence). The junction had 14 bases not matched to a gene; V was cut back by 4 bases and J by 4 bases. CDR3 DNA: TGTGCCAGCAGCGTGTATGGCAGGGGGCAAATCGCAGATACGCAGTATTTT. Translation: CASSVYGRGQIADTQYF.

The chain recombines TRBV4-2 with TRBJ2-3; the match to TRBD2 covers 15 bases. This CDR3 is 22 amino acids long. Trimming removed 3 bases from V and 0 bases from J; junction bases left unmatched: 16. The germline V gene encodes CDR1 LGHNA and CDR2 YNFKEQ. CDR3 sequence (DNA): TGTGCCAGCAGCCACATCCCGGGACTAGCGGGGGGTCCCCTCATTAGCACAGATACGCAGTATTTT. Its translation: CASSHIPGLAGGPLISTDTQYF.

The chain uses TRBV27 and TRBJ1-6; D not resolved. The CDR3 sequence is 16 residues long. V gave up 2 bases and J gave up 5 bases, with 13 bases separating them. CDR1 is MNHEY, CDR2 SMNVEV, per germline (reference sequence). Written as DNA, the CDR3 is TGTGCCAGCAGTTTACGTGGAGCGGGGAATAATTCACCCCTCCACTTT. Protein product: CASSLRGAGNNSPLHF.

This rearrangement joins TRBV9 to TRBJ2-1; 11 bases match TRBD2. V gave up 4 bases and J gave up 5 bases; unmatched junction bases: 8. This CDR3 spans 16 amino acids. In germline, CDR1 is SGDLS, CDR2 YYNGEE. In DNA form, the CDR3 reads TGTGCCAGCAGCTTAAAAACTAGCGGGGGAAACAATGAGCAGTTCTTC. Translating gives CASSLKTSGGNNEQFF.

The rearrangement joins TRBV10-1 to TRBJ1-3; D uncertain. Germline CDR1 is WNHNN and CDR2 is SYGVQD (reference sequence). The CDR3 extends over 15 amino acids. V was shortened by 5 bases and J by 5 bases, with 16 bases between the two germline ends. CDR3 DNA: TGCGCCAGCAGTCCCCGGGATCTCACCCGAAACACCATATATTTT. Translated, it gives CASSPRDLTRNTIYF.

The V gene is TRBV2, the J gene TRBJ2-5; 15 bases align to TRBD2. The V and J ends lost 6 bases and 2 bases, in that order; junction bases with no gene match: 1. Germline CDR1 SNHLY, CDR2 FYNNEI. This CDR3 is built from 15 residues. This CDR3 is CASRGTSGGQETQYF. CDR3 nucleotides: TGTGCCAGCAGGGGGACTAGCGGGGGGCAAGAGACCCAGTACTTC.

This clone appeared once. The rearrangement links TRBV5-1 to TRBJ2-5; D is undetermined. The V end was cut by 6 bases, the J end by 2 bases, with 8 bases between. This CDR3 contains 12 residues. Germline CDR1 SGHRS, CDR2 YFSETQ. CDR3 nucleotides: TGCGCCAGCAAAAACGAGCAAGAGACCCAGTACTTC. Translating it yields CASKNEQETQYF.

The chain has TRBV5-1 and TRBJ1-1, with 7 bases identical to TRBD1. The CDR3 extends over 15 amino acids. Losses at the gene ends were 4 bases for V and 0 bases for J; bases not matched to a gene: 6. CDR1 and CDR2 from the germline V gene are SGHRS and YFSETQ. This chain's CDR3 is CASSPGQALNTEAFF. The CDR3 bases are TGCGCCAGCAGCCCAGGACAGGCGTTGAACACTGAAGCTTTCTTT.

This clone was seen more than once but under ten times. The V and J genes are TRBV28 and TRBJ1-2; 11 positions agree with TRBD1. Trimming at V came to 5 bases and at J to 4 bases, leaving 3 bases not matched to a gene. This CDR3 is built from 14 residues. Germline lookup yields CDR1 MDHEN and CDR2 SYDVKM. CDR3 loop: CASSPGQGAYGYTF. The CDR3 DNA reads TGTGCCAGCAGTCCCGGACAGGGGGCCTATGGCTACACCTTC.

The genes are TRBV5-1 and TRBJ1-6; D is ambiguous. The V end lost 2 bases, the J end lost 6 bases, and 9 bases lay between the germline ends. The CDR3 length is 14 residues. The germline gives CDR1 SGHRS, CDR2 YFSETQ. DNA for the CDR3: TGCGCCAGCAGCTTAGTCGAGGGTAATTCACCCCTCCACTTT. Protein product: CASSLVEGNSPLHF. Filled out from reference TRBV5-1 and TRBJ1-6, the complete variable domain reads KAGVTQTPRYLIKTRGQQVTLSCSPISGHRSVSWYQQTPGQGLQFLFEYFSETQRNKGNFPGRFSGRQFSNSRSEMNVSTLELGDSALYLCASSLVEGNSPLHFGNGTRLTVT.

The chain carries TRBV9 and TRBJ2-7; the D gene is possibly TRBD2 (6 bases). The V gene's germline CDR1 is SGDLS and CDR2 YYNGEE. This CDR3 comprises 14 residues. The V gene lost 0 bases and the J gene lost 1 base, with 8 bases spanning the gap. CDR3 region: CASSVDGRSYEQYF. CDR3 DNA: TGTGCCAGCAGCGTAGATGGGAGGTCCTACGAGCAGTACTTC.

The J gene is TRBJ1-2, the V gene TRBV9; 7 bases match TRBD1. The V and J ends lost 4 bases and 2 bases, in that order; junction bases with no gene match: 5. CDR3 length: 14 amino acids. Per germline, CDR1 SGDLS and CDR2 YYNGEE. CDR3 DNA sequence: TGTGCCAGCAGCCCCTTGGACAGGAACTATGGCTACACCTTC. Translation: CASSPLDRNYGYTF.

This chain joins TRBV9 and TRBJ2-5, with D perhaps TRBD1 (6 bases). The CDR3 covers 14 residues. V shed 3 bases and J shed 1 base, with 10 bases lying between them. Germline V gene sequence: CDR1 SGDLS, CDR2 YYNGEE. The CDR3 loop is CASSGEGGQETQYF. The CDR3 DNA reads TGTGCCAGCAGCGGGGAAGGGGGCCAAGAGACCCAGTACTTC.

V usage is TRBV7-6 and J usage is TRBJ2-5; D not resolved. CDR3 length equals 13 residues. CDR1 is SGHVS, CDR2 FNYEAQ, per germline. V was cut by 5 bases and J by 4 bases, with 11 bases left in between. The CDR3 reads CASSALVLETQYF. The CDR3 nucleotides are TGTGCCAGCAGCGCCCTAGTGTTAGAGACCCAGTACTTC.

There are a few counts of this clone. This sequence joins TRBV18 and TRBJ1-1; D gene ambiguous. The CDR3 consists of 13 residues. Germline V CDR1 and CDR2: KGHSH, LQKENI. The V end lost 1 base, the J end lost 2 bases, and 5 bases lay between the germline ends. CDR3 residues: CASSPRGNTEAFF. CDR3 bases: TGTGCCAGCTCACCACGCGGAAACACTGAAGCTTTCTTT. The full variable domain, in which reference TRBV18 and TRBJ1-1 provide the parts outside the CDR3, is NAGVMQNPRHLVRRRGQEARLRCSPMKGHSHVYWYRQLPEEGLKFMVYLQKENIIDESGMPKERFSAEFPKEGPSILRIQQVVRGDSAAYFCASSPRGNTEAFFGQGTRLTVV.